The 12 T cell receptor beta chains below all came from one sample that was sequenced in a study of blood T cell repertoires in COVID-19. This table comes from immunoSEQ multiplex PCR, and its TCRdb copy is limited to in-frame clones, with some not included. The sample includes roughly 81,000 clones, approximately 82% of them seen just once. Sequenced material: peripheral blood. These TCRs come from a woman aged 70-85 years with acute or convalescent COVID-19.

The chain recombines TRBV28 with TRBJ1-2; perhaps TRBD1 as D (5 bases). CDR1 and CDR2 (germline): MDHEN, SYDVKM. The CDR3 has 12 amino acids. The V gene lost 3 bases and the J gene lost 6 bases, with 8 bases spanning the gap. CDR3 in DNA: TGTGCCAGCAGTTTGCGGGGGGATGGCTACACCTTC. Protein product: CASSLRGDGYTF.

The chain combines TRBV7-9 with TRBJ1-1; D call uncertain. Germline CDR1 and CDR2: SEHNR and FQNEAQ (reference sequence). The CDR3 is made up of 14 amino acids. V was clipped by 3 bases and J by 4 bases, with 12 bases between them. CDR3 region: CASSFHSVSTEAFF. The CDR3 bases are TGTGCCAGCAGCTTTCACAGTGTTTCCACTGAAGCTTTCTTT.

This sequence joins TRBV15 and TRBJ1-4; 9 bases map to TRBD1. The CDR3 has 16 residues. The junction had 5 bases not matched to a gene; V was cut back by 1 base and J by 5 bases. The germline V gene has CDR1 LNHNV and CDR2 YYDKDF (reference sequence). CDR3 in amino acids: CATSRAPGQGNEKLFF. The CDR3 bases are TGTGCCACCAGCAGAGCCCCGGGACAGGGAAATGAAAAACTGTTTTTT.

Only a few counts were recorded for this clone. DNA of the CDR3: TGTGCCAGCTCACGGTCGTTGGGCGCCTCCGAGACCCAGTACTTC. Translated: CASSRSLGASETQYF. The chain uses TRBV18 and TRBJ2-5, with D hard to call. Germline loops: CDR1 KGHSH, CDR2 LQKENI. The CDR3 consists of 15 residues. The ends were cut back, 4 bases at V and 5 bases at J, with 17 bases in the middle.

This clone was recorded once. J is TRBJ1-5 and V is TRBV19; 7 bases align to TRBD1. The germline CDR1 and CDR2 sequences are LNHDA and SQIVND (reference sequence). V was pared by 2 bases and J by 5 bases, with 0 bases of the junction left unmatched. There are 13 residues in the CDR3. The CDR3 bases are TGTGCCAGTAGTATACAGGGGGATCAGCCCCAGCATTTT. Its protein product is CASSIQGDQPQHF.

V usage is TRBV2 and J usage is TRBJ2-1; 9 nucleotides align to TRBD1. Germline CDR1 SNHLY, CDR2 FYNNEI. The trim removed 10 bases at V and 8 bases at J, leaving 6 bases unmatched. The CDR3 totals 12 residues. In DNA, the CDR3 is TGTGCCACCTCCGACAGGGGGTATGAGCAGTTCTTC. Its translation: CATSDRGYEQFF.

The genes are TRBV6-5 and TRBJ2-1; D perhaps matches TRBD2 (6 bases). The germline gives CDR1 MNHEY, CDR2 SVGAGI. The CDR3 runs 13 residues. Trimming cost V 8 bases and J 3 bases, with 11 bases left between them. The CDR3 DNA is TGTGCCAGCCAGGGTAGCGGCTACAATGAGCAGTTCTTC. Protein product: CASQGSGYNEQFF.

CDR3 in DNA: TGTGCCAGTAGTATTTCTGGACAGGGCTCTGGAAACACCATATATTTT. As protein: CASSISGQGSGNTIYF. The chain employs TRBV19 and TRBJ1-3; 8 positions match TRBD1. The CDR3 is 16 residues long. V trimming: 3 bases; J trimming: 0 bases; junction bases outside the gene matches: 4. The germline V gene has CDR1 LNHDA and CDR2 SQIVND (reference sequence).

The rearrangement uses TRBV5-1 and TRBJ2-1; TRBD2 agrees at 12 bases. The germline V gene encodes CDR1 SGHRS and CDR2 YFSETQ. The J segment lost 5 bases and the V segment lost 4 bases, leaving 7 bases of the junction unmatched. This CDR3 region has 16 residues. CDR3 DNA sequence: TGCGCCAGCAGCGCCTTACTAGCGGGGGGCGACAATGAGCAGTTCTTC. It encodes CASSALLAGGDNEQFF.

In this sample, this clone turned up once. The V call is TRBV2, the J call TRBJ1-4; tentatively, D is TRBD1 (5 bases). The CDR3 contains 12 residues. Germline V gene data show CDR1 as SNHLY and CDR2 as FYNNEI. The V and J ends lost 8 bases and 7 bases respectively, with 11 bases between them. The CDR3 region is CASLRGGEKLFF. Written as DNA, the CDR3 is TGTGCCAGCCTACGCGGGGGTGAAAAACTGTTTTTT.

The genes are TRBV14 and TRBJ1-1, with 8 bases lining up with TRBD1. There are 15 residues in the CDR3. The germline gives CDR1 SGHDN, CDR2 FVKESK. V lost 5 bases and J lost 5; bases outside the gene matches: 10. The CDR3 region has the DNA TGTGCCAGCAGCGGCTGGACAGGGTCGATAACTGAAGCTTTCTTT. Its protein product is CASSGWTGSITEAFF.

J is TRBJ2-1 and V is TRBV21-1; TRBD1 is the table's D call, not checked against the DNA. TRBV21-1 is flagged as a pseudogene. This CDR3 has 15 residues. This CDR3 reads CASSRGTGGEDEQFF. The CDR3 coding sequence is TGTGCCAGCAGCAGGGGGACAGGGGGCGAGGATGAGCAGTTCTTC.